Presented here are 13 T cell receptor beta chains from one specimen sequenced in a study of Ad26.COV2.S vaccination and SARS-CoV-2 variants. Measured with immunoSEQ multiplex PCR; TCRdb has only the in-frame clones, and not every one. Of about 430,000 clones in the sample, 90% were seen once. Described treatment: roughly 20 received Ad26.COV2.S at low or high dose, single or two shots; roughly five received placebo; per-sample allocation not given. Specimens were obtained on day 63 following the first vaccine or placebo injection. The specimen was peripheral blood, collected in a trial of Ad26.COV2.S vaccine versus placebo. These receptors were taken from a person aged 18 to 59 who received the Ad26.COV2.S COVID-19 vaccine or a placebo.

This chain links TRBV28 with TRBJ2-7, with D perhaps matching TRBD1 (6 bases). This CDR3 is 16 amino acids long. Trimming cost V 5 bases and J 1 base, with 18 bases left between them. CDR1 MDHEN and CDR2 SYDVKM come from the germline V gene. The CDR3: CASSPLTGYESYEQYF. The CDR3 DNA is TGTGCCAGCAGTCCTCTAACAGGGTACGAATCCTACGAGCAGTACTTC.

V gene TRBV10-2 combines with J gene TRBJ2-5, with TRBD2 matching 9 bases. This CDR3 region has 16 residues. V dropped 5 bases and J dropped 4; count of bases not matched to a gene: 11. Looked up from germline, CDR1 is WSHSY and CDR2 is SAAADI. CDR3 protein: CASSYALAGVVETQYF. The CDR3 DNA reads TGCGCCAGCAGTTACGCGTTAGCGGGAGTGGTAGAGACCCAGTACTTC.

The rearrangement joins TRBV19 to TRBJ2-7; TRBD1 agrees at 9 bases. CDR3 length equals 14 residues. CDR1 and CDR2 (germline): LNHDA, SQIVND (reference sequence). With 6 bases clipped from V and 4 bases from J, the junction kept 7 bases outside the gene matches. The CDR3 here is CASSPGQGWYEQYF. The CDR3 region has the DNA TGTGCCAGTAGCCCGGGACAGGGATGGTACGAGCAGTACTTC.

The J gene is TRBJ2-1, the V gene TRBV15; the match to TRBD2 covers 8 bases. Germline loops: CDR1 LNHNV, CDR2 YYDKDF (reference sequence). V lost 1 base, J lost 4 bases, and 9 bases stayed unmatched. There are 17 residues in the CDR3. CDR3 residues: CATSRGGSGSSYNEQFF. CDR3 nucleotide sequence: TGTGCCACCAGCAGAGGTGGGAGCGGGAGCTCGTACAATGAGCAGTTCTTC.

The chain joins TRBV28 to TRBJ1-6; D is perhaps TRBD1 (5 bases). CDR1 MDHEN and CDR2 SYDVKM come from the germline V gene. V was cut by 3 bases and J by 12 bases, with 6 bases left in between. The CDR3 is 11 amino acids. In nucleotides, the CDR3 is TGTGCCAGCAGTTTTCAGGGACCCCTCCACTTT. It yields the protein CASSFQGPLHF.

The chain links TRBV6-5 to TRBJ2-7, with D possibly being TRBD1 (6 bases). There are 14 residues in the CDR3. V lost 6 bases and J 3 bases, leaving 15 bases between the germline ends. The V gene's germline CDR1 is MNHEY and CDR2 SVGAGI. The CDR3 coding sequence is TGTGCCAGCAGCGGCCAAGGACAGTTCTACGAGCAGTACTTC. Its translation is CASSGQGQFYEQYF.

This clone appeared a few times. This chain's CDR3 is CASSQDSLATYF. The CDR3 DNA reads TGTGCCAGCAGCCAAGATTCTCTAGCGACGTACTTC. The rearrangement uses TRBV3-1 (or the pseudogene TRBV3-2) and TRBJ2-7, with D maybe TRBD2 (6 bases). Trimming removed 0 bases from V and 12 bases from J, with 12 bases in between. CDR1 is LGHDT, CDR2 YNNKEL, per germline (reference sequence). The CDR3 consists of 12 residues.

The chain combines TRBV5-4 with TRBJ1-1, with 7 bases identical to TRBD1. The V and J ends lost 3 bases and 1 base, in that order; junction bases with no gene match: 3. The CDR3 has 14 residues. Germline V gene data show CDR1 as SGHNT and CDR2 as YYREEE (reference sequence). In DNA form, the CDR3 reads TGTGCCAGCAGCTGGGGGGACAGGAACACTGAAGCTTTCTTT. The encoded protein is CASSWGDRNTEAFF.

This chain connects TRBV7-3 to TRBJ1-1, with TRBD1 as a possible D gene (5 bases). The V end was cut by 1 base, the J end by 2 bases, with 11 bases between. CDR3 length: 15 residues. Germline CDR1 is SGHTA and CDR2 is FQGTGA. The CDR3 coding sequence is TGTGCCAGCAGCTTAAGAGCAGGGTTAAACACTGAAGCTTTCTTT. This translates into CASSLRAGLNTEAFF.

The chain employs TRBV6-4 and TRBJ2-1, with TRBD2 matching 16 bases. This CDR3 contains 15 residues. V was clipped by 7 bases and J by 8 bases; unmatched bases: 5. The germline V gene has CDR1 MRHNA and CDR2 SNTAGT. CDR3 residues: CASKSGLAGGDEQFF. The CDR3 bases are TGTGCCAGCAAGTCGGGACTAGCGGGAGGGGATGAGCAGTTCTTC.

This rearrangement joins TRBV11-2 to TRBJ2-3, with unresolved D. CDR3 size: 16 residues. V lost 2 bases to trimming and J lost 2 bases, with 14 bases between them. From germline, CDR1 is SGHAT and CDR2 FQNNGV. CDR3 loop: CASSLNQPGPTDTQYF. CDR3 nucleotides: TGTGCCAGCAGCTTAAACCAGCCCGGCCCCACAGATACGCAGTATTTT.

The chain couples TRBV11-2 to TRBJ1-2; D is unclear. The CDR3 has 12 amino acids. Trimming cost V 3 bases and J 8 bases, with 10 bases left between them. Germline V gene data show CDR1 as SGHAT and CDR2 as FQNNGV. This CDR3 is CASSLGSGGYTF. For the CDR3, the DNA is TGTGCCAGCAGCTTGGGATCAGGAGGCTACACCTTC.

The V and J genes are TRBV7-9 and TRBJ2-5; 9 bases fit TRBD1. Germline values: CDR1 SEHNR, CDR2 FQNEAQ (reference sequence). V gave up 7 bases and J gave up 5 bases; unmatched junction bases: 11. This CDR3 region has 15 residues. CDR3 region: CASTLGTGRGETQYF. The CDR3 DNA is TGTGCCAGCACTCTCGGGACAGGGCGGGGGGAGACCCAGTACTTC.